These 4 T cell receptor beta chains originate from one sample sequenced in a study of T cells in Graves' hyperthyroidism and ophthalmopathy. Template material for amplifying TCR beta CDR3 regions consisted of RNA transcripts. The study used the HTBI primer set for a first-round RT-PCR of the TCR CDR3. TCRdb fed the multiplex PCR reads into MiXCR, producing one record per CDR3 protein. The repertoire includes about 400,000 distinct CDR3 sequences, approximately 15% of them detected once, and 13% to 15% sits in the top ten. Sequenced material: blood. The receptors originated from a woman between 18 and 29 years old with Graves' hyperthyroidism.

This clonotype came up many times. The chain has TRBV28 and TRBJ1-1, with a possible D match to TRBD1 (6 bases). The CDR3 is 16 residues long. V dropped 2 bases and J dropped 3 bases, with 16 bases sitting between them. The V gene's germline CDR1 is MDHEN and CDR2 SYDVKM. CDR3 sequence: CASSLGTIVEDTEAFF. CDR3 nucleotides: TGTGCCAGCAGTTTAGGGACAATAGTGGAGGACACTGAAGCTTTCTTT. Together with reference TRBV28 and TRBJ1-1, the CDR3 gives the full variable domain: DVKVTQSSRYLVKRTGEKVFLECVQDMDHENMFWYRQDPGLGLRLIYFSYDVKMKEKGDIPEGYSVSREKKERFSLILESASTNQTSMYLCASSLGTIVEDTEAFFGQGTRLTVV.

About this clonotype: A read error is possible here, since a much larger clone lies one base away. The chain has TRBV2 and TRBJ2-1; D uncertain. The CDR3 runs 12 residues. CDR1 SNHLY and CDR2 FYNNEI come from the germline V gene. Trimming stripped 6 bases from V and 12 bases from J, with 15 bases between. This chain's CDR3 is CASRGDIPGQFF. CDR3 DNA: TGTGCCAGCAGGGGCGACATCCCTGGGCAGTTCTTC.

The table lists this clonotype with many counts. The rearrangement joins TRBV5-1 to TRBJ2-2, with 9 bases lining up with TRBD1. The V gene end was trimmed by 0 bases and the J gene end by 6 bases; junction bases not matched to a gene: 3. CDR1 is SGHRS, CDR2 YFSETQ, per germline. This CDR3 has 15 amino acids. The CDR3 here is CASSLVGTGSGELFF. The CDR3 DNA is TGCGCCAGCAGCTTGGTCGGGACAGGGTCCGGGGAGCTGTTTTTT. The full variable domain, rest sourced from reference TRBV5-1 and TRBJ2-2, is KAGVTQTPRYLIKTRGQQVTLSCSPISGHRSVSWYQQTPGQGLQFLFEYFSETQRNKGNFPGRFSGRQFSNSRSEMNVSTLELGDSALYLCASSLVGTGSGELFFGEGSRLTVL.

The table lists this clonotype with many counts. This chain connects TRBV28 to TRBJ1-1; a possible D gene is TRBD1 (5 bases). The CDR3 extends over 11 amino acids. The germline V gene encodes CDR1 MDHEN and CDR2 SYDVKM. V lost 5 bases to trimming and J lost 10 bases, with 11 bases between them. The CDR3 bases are TGTGCCAGCAGTCCAGGGTGGAGAGCTTTCTTT. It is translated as CASSPGWRAFF.